This T cell receptor beta chain was captured by sequencing in a study of blood T cell repertoires in COVID-19. Source study methods: By means of reference gene primer amplification, nucleated cell counts were estimated. The data were produced by immunoSEQ multiplex PCR, yet TCRdb's version contains in-frame clones alone and is incomplete. Clone size and the V and J calls come from that table; the DNA yielded D and trimming. The data contain around 94,000 clones, about 90% of them singletons. From germline, CDR1 is SGHRS and CDR2 YFSETQ. Trimming shortened V by 0 bases and J by 1 base, and 7 bases separated the two germline ends. The CDR3 consists of 14 residues.

Sequencing was carried out using peripheral blood. The chain has TRBV5-1 and TRBJ2-5; D gene ambiguous. This TCR came from a man over 45 with active COVID-19. This CDR3 is CASSLGGGQETQYF. CDR3 nucleotides: TGCGCCAGCAGCTTGGGTGGCGGCCAAGAGACCCAGTACTTC.